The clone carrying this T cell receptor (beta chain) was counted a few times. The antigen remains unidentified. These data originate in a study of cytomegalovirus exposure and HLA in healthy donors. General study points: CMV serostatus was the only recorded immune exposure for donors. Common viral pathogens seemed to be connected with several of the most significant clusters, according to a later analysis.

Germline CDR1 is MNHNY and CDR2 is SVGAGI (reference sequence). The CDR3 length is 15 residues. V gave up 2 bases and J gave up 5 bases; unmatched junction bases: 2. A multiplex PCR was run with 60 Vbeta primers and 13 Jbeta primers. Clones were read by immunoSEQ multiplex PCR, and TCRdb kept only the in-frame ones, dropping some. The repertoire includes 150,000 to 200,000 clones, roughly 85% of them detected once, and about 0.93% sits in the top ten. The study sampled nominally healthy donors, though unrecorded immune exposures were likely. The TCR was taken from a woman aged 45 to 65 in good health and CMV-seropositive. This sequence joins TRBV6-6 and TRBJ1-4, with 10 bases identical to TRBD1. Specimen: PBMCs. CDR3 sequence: CASSYRGQGNEKLFF. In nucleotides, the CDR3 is TGTGCCAGCAGTTACCGGGGACAGGGGAATGAAAAACTGTTTTTT.